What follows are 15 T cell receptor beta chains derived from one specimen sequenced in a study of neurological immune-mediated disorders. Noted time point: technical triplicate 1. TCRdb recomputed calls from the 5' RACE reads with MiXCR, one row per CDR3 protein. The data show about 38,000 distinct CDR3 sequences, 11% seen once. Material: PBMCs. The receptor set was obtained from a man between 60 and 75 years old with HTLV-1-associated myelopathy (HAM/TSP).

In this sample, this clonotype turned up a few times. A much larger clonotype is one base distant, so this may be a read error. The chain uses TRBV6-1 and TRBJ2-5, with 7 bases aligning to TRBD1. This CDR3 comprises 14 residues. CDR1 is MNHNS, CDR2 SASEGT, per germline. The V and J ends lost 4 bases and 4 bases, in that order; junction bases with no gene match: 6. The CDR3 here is CASSGAGTVETQYF. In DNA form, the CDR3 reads TGTGCCAGCAGTGGAGCCGGGACAGTAGAGACCCAGTACTTC.

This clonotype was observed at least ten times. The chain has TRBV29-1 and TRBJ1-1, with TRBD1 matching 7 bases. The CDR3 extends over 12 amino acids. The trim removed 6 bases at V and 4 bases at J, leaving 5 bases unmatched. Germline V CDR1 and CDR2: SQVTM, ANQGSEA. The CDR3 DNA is TGCAGCGTAAACAGGGGTGGCACTGAAGCTTTCTTT. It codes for CSVNRGGTEAFF.

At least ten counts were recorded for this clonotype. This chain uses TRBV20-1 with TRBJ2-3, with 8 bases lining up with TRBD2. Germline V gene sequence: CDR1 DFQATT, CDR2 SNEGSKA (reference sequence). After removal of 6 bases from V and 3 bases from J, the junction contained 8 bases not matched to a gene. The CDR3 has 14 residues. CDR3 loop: CSAQAGARTDTQYF. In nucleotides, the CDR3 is TGCAGTGCCCAAGCGGGGGCAAGAACAGATACGCAGTATTTT.

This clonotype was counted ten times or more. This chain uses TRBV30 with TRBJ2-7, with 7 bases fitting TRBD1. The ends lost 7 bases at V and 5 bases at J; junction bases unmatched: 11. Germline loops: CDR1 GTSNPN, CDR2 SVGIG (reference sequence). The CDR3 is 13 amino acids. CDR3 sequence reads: CALTLQTGNEQYF. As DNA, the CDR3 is TGTGCCTTGACCCTACAGACAGGGAACGAGCAGTACTTC.

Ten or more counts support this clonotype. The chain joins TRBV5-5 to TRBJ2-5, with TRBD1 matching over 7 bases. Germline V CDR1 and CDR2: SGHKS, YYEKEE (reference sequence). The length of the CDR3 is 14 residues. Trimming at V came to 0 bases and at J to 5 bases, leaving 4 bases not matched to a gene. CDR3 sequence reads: CASSLGRGWETQYF. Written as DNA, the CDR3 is TGTGCCAGCAGCTTGGGCAGGGGGTGGGAGACCCAGTACTTC.

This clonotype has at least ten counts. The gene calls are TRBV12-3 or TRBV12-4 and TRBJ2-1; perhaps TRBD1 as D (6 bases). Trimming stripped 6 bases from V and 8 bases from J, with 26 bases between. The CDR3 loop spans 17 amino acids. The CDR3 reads CASRPQLGTGFRDEQFF. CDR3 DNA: TGTGCCAGCAGACCTCAGCTGGGTACAGGGTTCCGGGATGAGCAGTTCTTC.

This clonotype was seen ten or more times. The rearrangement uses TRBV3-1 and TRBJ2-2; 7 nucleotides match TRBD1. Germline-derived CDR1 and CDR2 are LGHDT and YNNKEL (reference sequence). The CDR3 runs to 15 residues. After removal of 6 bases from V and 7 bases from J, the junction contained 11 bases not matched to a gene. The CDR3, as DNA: TGTGCCAGCAGTTTTACCGGGACAGACATCGGGGAGCTGTTTTTT. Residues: CASSFTGTDIGELFF. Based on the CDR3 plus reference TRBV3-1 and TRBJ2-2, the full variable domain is DTAVSQTPKYLVTQMGNDKSIKCEQNLGHDTMYWYKQDSKKFLKIMFSYNNKELIINETVPNRFSPKSPDKAHLNLHINSLELGDSAVYFCASSFTGTDIGELFFGEGSRLTVL.

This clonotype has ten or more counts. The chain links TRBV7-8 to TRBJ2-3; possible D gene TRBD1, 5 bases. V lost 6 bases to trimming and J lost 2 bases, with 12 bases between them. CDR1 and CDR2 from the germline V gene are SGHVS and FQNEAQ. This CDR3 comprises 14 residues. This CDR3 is CASSRRGDTDTQYF. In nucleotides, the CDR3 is TGTGCCAGCAGTAGAAGGGGTGACACAGATACGCAGTATTTT. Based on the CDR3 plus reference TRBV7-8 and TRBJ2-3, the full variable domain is GAGVSQSPRYKVAKRGQDVALRCDPISGHVSLFWYQQALGQGPEFLTYFQNEAQLDKSGLPSDRFFAERPEGSVSTLKIQRTQQEDSAVYLCASSRRGDTDTQYFGPGTRLTVL.

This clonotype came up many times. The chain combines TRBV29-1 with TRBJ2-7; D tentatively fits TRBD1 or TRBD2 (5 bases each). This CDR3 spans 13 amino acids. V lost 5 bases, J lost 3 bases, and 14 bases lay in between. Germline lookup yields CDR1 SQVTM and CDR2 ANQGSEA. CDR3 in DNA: TGCAGCGTTAGGTCCGGGGCAAACTACGAGCAGTACTTC. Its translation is CSVRSGANYEQYF.

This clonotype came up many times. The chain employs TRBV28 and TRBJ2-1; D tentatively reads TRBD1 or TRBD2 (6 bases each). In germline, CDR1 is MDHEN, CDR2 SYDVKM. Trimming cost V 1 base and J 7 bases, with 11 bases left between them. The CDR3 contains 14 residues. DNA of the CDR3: TGTGCCAGCAGTTTATCGGGGGCTTTAAATGAGCAGTTCTTC. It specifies CASSLSGALNEQFF.

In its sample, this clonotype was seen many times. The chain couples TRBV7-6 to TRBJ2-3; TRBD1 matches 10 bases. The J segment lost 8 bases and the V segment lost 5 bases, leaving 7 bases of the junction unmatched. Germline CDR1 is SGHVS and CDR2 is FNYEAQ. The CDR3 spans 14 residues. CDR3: CASSPGTGDSTQYF. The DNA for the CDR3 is TGTGCCAGCAGCCCCGGGACAGGGGACAGTACGCAGTATTTT. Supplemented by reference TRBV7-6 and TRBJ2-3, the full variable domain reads GAGVSQSPRYKVTKRGQDVALRCDPISGHVSLYWYRQALGQGPEFLTYFNYEAQQDKSGLPNDRFSAERPEGSISTLTIQRTEQRDSAMYRCASSPGTGDSTQYFGPGTRLTVL.

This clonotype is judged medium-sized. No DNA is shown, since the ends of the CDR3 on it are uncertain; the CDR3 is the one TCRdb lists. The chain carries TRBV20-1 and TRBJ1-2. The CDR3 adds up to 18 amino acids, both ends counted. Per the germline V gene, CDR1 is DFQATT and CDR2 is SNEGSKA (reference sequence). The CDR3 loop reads CSFYICSARDNRNYGYTF.

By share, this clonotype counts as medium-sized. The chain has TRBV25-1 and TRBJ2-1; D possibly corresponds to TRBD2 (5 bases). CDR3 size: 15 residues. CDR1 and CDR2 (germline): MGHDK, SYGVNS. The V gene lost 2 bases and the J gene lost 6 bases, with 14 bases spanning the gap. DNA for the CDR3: TGTGCCAGCAGTGAAGACGTCGGGAAGATCAATGAGCAGTTCTTC. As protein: CASSEDVGKINEQFF.

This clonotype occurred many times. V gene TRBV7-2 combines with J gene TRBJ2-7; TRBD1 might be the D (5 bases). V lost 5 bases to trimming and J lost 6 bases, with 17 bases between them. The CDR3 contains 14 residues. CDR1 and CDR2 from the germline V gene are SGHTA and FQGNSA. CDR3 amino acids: CASSPGRGVAEQYF. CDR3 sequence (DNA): TGTGCCAGCAGCCCAGGGCGAGGAGTAGCCGAGCAGTACTTC.

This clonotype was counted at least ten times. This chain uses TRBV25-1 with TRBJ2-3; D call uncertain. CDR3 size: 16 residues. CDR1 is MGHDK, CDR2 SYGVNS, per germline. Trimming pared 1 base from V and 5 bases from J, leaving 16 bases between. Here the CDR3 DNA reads TGTGCCAGCAGTGAATCGGGCGGCCTCCCACAAGATACGCAGTATTTT. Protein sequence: CASSESGGLPQDTQYF.